This TCR beta chain comes out of a study of CD8+ T cells in alopecia areata. After isolation, RNA underwent reverse transcription to generate cDNA as the sequencing template. Method: immunoSEQ multiplex PCR; TCRdb's copy keeps in-frame clones and lacks some. The sample consists of some 150,000 clones, approximately 90% of them appearing once. Treatment given: oral pan-JAK inhibitor, 5-10 mg twice daily. Source: CD8+ T cells sorted from blood, taken at week 4, from a patient treated with tofacitinib. The source is a human donor with alopecia areata.

CDR3 residues: CASSPGTGPINPTDTQYF. The CDR3 DNA sequence: TGTGCCAGCAGCCCCGGGACAGGTCCCATAAACCCCACAGATACGCAGTATTTT. The V and J genes are TRBV7-2 and TRBJ2-3; 8 bases are a match to TRBD1. Germline V gives CDR1 SGHTA, CDR2 FQGNSA. J was trimmed by 2 bases and V by 5 bases; bases with no gene match: 15. This CDR3 contains 18 residues.